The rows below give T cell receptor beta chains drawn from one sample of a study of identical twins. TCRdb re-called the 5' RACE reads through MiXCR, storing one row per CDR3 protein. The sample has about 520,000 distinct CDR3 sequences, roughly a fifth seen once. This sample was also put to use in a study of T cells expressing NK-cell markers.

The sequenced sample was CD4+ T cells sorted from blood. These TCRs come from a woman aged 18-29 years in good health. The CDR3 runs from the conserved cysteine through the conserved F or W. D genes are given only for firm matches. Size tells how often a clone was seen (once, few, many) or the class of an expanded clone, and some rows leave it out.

DNA: TGCAGTGCTAGAGATCTTATTGACAGTCGGGGCTACACCTTC
CDR3: CSARDLIDSRGYTF
J: TRBJ1-2
D: -
size: -
V: TRBV20-1

DNA: TGCGCCAGCAGCCTTAGCGGGAGGGCAAGCGATACGCAGTATTTT
CDR3: CASSLSGRASDTQYF
J: TRBJ2-3
D: TRBD2
size: -
V: TRBV5-1

DNA: TGTGCCAGCAGTTCTACAGGGGGTTCAGATACGCAGTATTTT
CDR3: CASSSTGGSDTQYF
J: TRBJ2-3
D: TRBD1
size: -
V: TRBV12-3/TRBV12-4

DNA: TGCAGCGTGCCGGGACTAGCGGGAGGGAACGCCGGGGAGCTGTTTTTT
CDR3: CSVPGLAGGNAGELFF
J: TRBJ2-2
D: TRBD2
size: few
V: TRBV29-1

DNA: TGCAGTGCTAATCTTTGGCAGGGCATGCAGACCCAGTACTTC
CDR3: CSANLWQGMQTQYF
J: TRBJ2-5
D: -
size: few
V: TRBV20-1

DNA: TGTGCCAGCAGCTTAGGCGATGGGGAGCAGTTCTTC
CDR3: CASSLGDGEQFF
J: TRBJ2-1
D: -
size: -
V: TRBV7-2

DNA: TGTGCCAGCAGCCAAGACACAAAGCGGGGGTGGGGAGATACGCAGTATTTT
CDR3: CASSQDTKRGWGDTQYF
J: TRBJ2-3
D: TRBD2
size: few
V: TRBV4-2

DNA: TGTGCCAGCAGTTTTGGAGATCGCTATGGCTACACCTTC
CDR3: CASSFGDRYGYTF
J: TRBJ1-2
D: -
size: many
V: TRBV12-3/TRBV12-4

DNA: TGCAGCGTTGTTGCGGGGAACTCCTACGAGCAGTACTTC
CDR3: CSVVAGNSYEQYF
J: TRBJ2-7
D: -
size: -
V: TRBV29-1

DNA: TGTGCCAGCAGCCCCAGGATCAGCAACTATGGCTACACCTTC
CDR3: CASSPRISNYGYTF
J: TRBJ1-2
D: -
size: many
V: TRBV7-8

DNA: TGCGCCAGCAGCTTGTACGTCGGCGGTTCATATGGCTACACCTTC
CDR3: CASSLYVGGSYGYTF
J: TRBJ1-2
D: -
size: few
V: TRBV5-1

DNA: TGTGCCAGCAGCTTCCGGGACCCCCAGGGGACCCAGTACTTC
CDR3: CASSFRDPQGTQYF
J: TRBJ2-5
D: -
size: -
V: TRBV6-2/TRBV6-3

DNA: TGCAGTGCTATGGGACTAGCGGCCAATGAGCAGTTCTTC
CDR3: CSAMGLAANEQFF
J: TRBJ2-1
D: TRBD2
size: -
V: TRBV20-1

DNA: TGTGCCAGCAGTCGGGACGGTTACACTGAAGCTTTCTTT
CDR3: CASSRDGYTEAFF
J: TRBJ1-1
D: -
size: -
V: TRBV12-3/TRBV12-4

DNA: TGTGCCAGCAGTTTCAGGAGTTTAGAGGGGCAGTACTTC
CDR3: CASSFRSLEGQYF
J: TRBJ2-7
D: -
size: many
V: TRBV12-3/TRBV12-4

DNA: TGCAGTGCTAGACTAGCGGGAGTTCGCGAGCAGTACTTC
CDR3: CSARLAGVREQYF
J: TRBJ2-7
D: TRBD2
size: -
V: TRBV20-1

DNA: TGTGCCAGTAGGCTGTCGGGACAGGGGGTCGGGGCCAACGTCCTGACTTTC
CDR3: CASRLSGQGVGANVLTF
J: TRBJ2-6
D: TRBD1
size: few
V: TRBV19

DNA: TGTGCCACCAGCCCGATGAGGCGGGAGCGGGGGGTCCAAGAGACCCAGTACTTC
CDR3: CATSPMRRERGVQETQYF
J: TRBJ2-5
D: TRBD2
size: -
V: TRBV15

DNA: TGTGCCAGCAGTTATGGGGGAAACTTCTATGGCTACACCTTC
CDR3: CASSYGGNFYGYTF
J: TRBJ1-2
D: -
size: -
V: TRBV6-2/TRBV6-3

DNA: TGTGCCAGCAGCTTAGGGCCAGTGCGGTACTTC
CDR3: CASSLGPVRYF
J: TRBJ2-5
D: -
size: -
V: TRBV7-6

DNA: TGCAGTGCTACCGCCCCACAGGGGAAGAAACTGTTTTTT
CDR3: CSATAPQGKKLFF
J: TRBJ1-4
D: TRBD1
size: many
V: TRBV20-1

DNA: TGTGCCAGCAGCGTGAAACCAGGGACTAGCGGGAGTGGTGAGCAGTTCTTC
CDR3: CASSVKPGTSGSGEQFF
J: TRBJ2-1
D: TRBD2
size: -
V: TRBV11-2

DNA: TGTGCCATCACGGACGGAGCCCAAACCGGGGAGCTGTTTTTT
CDR3: CAITDGAQTGELFF
J: TRBJ2-2
D: -
size: -
V: TRBV2

DNA: TGTGCCAGCAGCTTCCAGCCCGGAGGAGGAACTGAAGCTTTCTTT
CDR3: CASSFQPGGGTEAFF
J: TRBJ1-1
D: -
size: few
V: TRBV5-6

DNA: TGTGCCAGCAGTTTATCGACCAGCGAATCGCAAGAGACCCAGTACTTC
CDR3: CASSLSTSESQETQYF
J: TRBJ2-5
D: -
size: few
V: TRBV27

DNA: TGCGCCAGCAGCCCGGGACCAGTCGCTCTCGCCAACGTCCTGACTTTC
CDR3: CASSPGPVALANVLTF
J: TRBJ2-6
D: -
size: -
V: TRBV10-1

DNA: TGTGCCAGCAGCACAGGGGGCCTTGAAGCTTTCTTT
CDR3: CASSTGGLEAFF
J: TRBJ1-1
D: TRBD1
size: few
V: TRBV2

DNA: TGTGCCAGCAGTTACTCTAGGGCTAGCGGCGCCTACGAGCAGTACTTC
CDR3: CASSYSRASGAYEQYF
J: TRBJ2-7
D: TRBD2
size: few
V: TRBV6-5

DNA: TGTGCCATCAGTGTCGCGTCCTATAATTCACCCCTCCACTTT
CDR3: CAISVASYNSPLHF
J: TRBJ1-6
D: -
size: -
V: TRBV10-3

DNA: TGTGCCAGCGCTACAGGGAGGACGTATGGCTACACCTTC
CDR3: CASATGRTYGYTF
J: TRBJ1-2
D: -
size: few
V: TRBV27

DNA: TGTGCCACCAGTGATTCGGACAGGGGGAGCACCGGGGAGCTGTTTTTT
CDR3: CATSDSDRGSTGELFF
J: TRBJ2-2
D: TRBD1
size: -
V: TRBV24-1

DNA: -
CDR3: CASSSSRSSYEQYF
J: TRBJ2-7
D: -
size: many
V: TRBV6-5

DNA: TGTGCCAGCAGCCAGAAAGGAAGCTCCTACAATGAGCAGTTCTTC
CDR3: CASSQKGSSYNEQFF
J: TRBJ2-1
D: -
size: -
V: TRBV7-9

DNA: TGCAGTGCTACCCCGACTAGCGCGAAGGAGCAGTACTTC
CDR3: CSATPTSAKEQYF
J: TRBJ2-7
D: TRBD2
size: few
V: TRBV20-1

DNA: TGCAGTGCTAGTTCTCTGAGCGATCAGCCCCAGCATTTT
CDR3: CSASSLSDQPQHF
J: TRBJ1-5
D: -
size: few
V: TRBV20-1

DNA: TGCAGTGCTATCGGGACTAGCGGATCAGATACGCAGTATTTT
CDR3: CSAIGTSGSDTQYF
J: TRBJ2-3
D: TRBD2
size: few
V: TRBV20-1

DNA: TGTGCCAGCAGCATACGGGATCCGAGGTATGAGCAGTTCTTC
CDR3: CASSIRDPRYEQFF
J: TRBJ2-1
D: -
size: -
V: TRBV11-2

DNA: TGCGCCAGCAGCCGGGTGAGGGGGGAGACCCAGTACTTC
CDR3: CASSRVRGETQYF
J: TRBJ2-5
D: -
size: few
V: TRBV4-3

DNA: TGTGCCAGCAGCCCACAGACGGGGCTGGGCGAGACCCAGTACTTC
CDR3: CASSPQTGLGETQYF
J: TRBJ2-5
D: -
size: -
V: TRBV11-2

DNA: TGTGCCATCAGTGAGTCCAACTCCGGGATCCATGGGCAGTTCTTC
CDR3: CAISESNSGIHGQFF
J: TRBJ2-1
D: -
size: few
V: TRBV10-3

DNA: TGTGCCAGCAGTTTGTCGGCCCTCAATTCACCCCTCCACTTT
CDR3: CASSLSALNSPLHF
J: TRBJ1-6
D: -
size: -
V: TRBV6-2/TRBV6-3

DNA: TGCGCCAGCAGTCCTCCGGACGATACTGAAGCTTTCTTT
CDR3: CASSPPDDTEAFF
J: TRBJ1-1
D: -
size: -
V: TRBV5-1

DNA: TGTGCCAGCAGTCGTACCGGGACTAGTGGCACCGGGGAGCTGTTTTTT
CDR3: CASSRTGTSGTGELFF
J: TRBJ2-2
D: TRBD2
size: -
V: TRBV6-1

DNA: TGTGCCAGCATTGGGACAGGGGGCTCCTACGAGCAGTACTTC
CDR3: CASIGTGGSYEQYF
J: TRBJ2-7
D: TRBD1
size: -
V: TRBV6-1

DNA: TGTGCCAGCAGTCCACGGGACAGGGGGAGAGATACGCAGTATTTT
CDR3: CASSPRDRGRDTQYF
J: TRBJ2-3
D: TRBD1
size: many
V: TRBV12-3/TRBV12-4

DNA: TGTGCCAGCAGCCGGGGACAGTCGATCTACGAGCAGTACTTC
CDR3: CASSRGQSIYEQYF
J: TRBJ2-7
D: TRBD1
size: -
V: TRBV5-5

DNA: TGTGCCATCAGTGAGTCCTCGGGCAGGAATCCCTACAATGAGCAGTTCTTC
CDR3: CAISESSGRNPYNEQFF
J: TRBJ2-1
D: -
size: -
V: TRBV10-3

DNA: TGTGCCAGCAGTTACTCGGGGGGGTTGCGGCGCAATCAGCCCCAGCATTTT
CDR3: CASSYSGGLRRNQPQHF
J: TRBJ1-5
D: -
size: few
V: TRBV6-2/TRBV6-3

DNA: TGCGCCAGCAAGCGGGAGGGAACAGATACGCAGTATTTT
CDR3: CASKREGTDTQYF
J: TRBJ2-3
D: TRBD2
size: -
V: TRBV5-1

DNA: TGTGCCAGCAGCTACTTCTCCGGGACTAGCGGGAGGGCAAACTACAATGAGCAGTTCTTC
CDR3: CASSYFSGTSGRANYNEQFF
J: TRBJ2-1
D: TRBD2
size: -
V: TRBV11-1

DNA: TGCAGCGTGGCTCGACAGTCGGGGGGCTACGAGCAGTACTTC
CDR3: CSVARQSGGYEQYF
J: TRBJ2-7
D: TRBD2
size: -
V: TRBV29-1